Each of the 4 T cell receptor beta chains below was sequenced from the same sample in a study of blood T cell repertoires in COVID-19. Clones were sequenced by immunoSEQ multiplex PCR, and TCRdb holds only the in-frame ones, with some missing. The data hold under 150,000 clones, with around 86% observed a single time. The specimen sequenced was peripheral blood. The source is a man aged 40-55 years with active or convalescent COVID-19.

The V gene is TRBV5-5, the J gene TRBJ1-5, with D unclear. CDR3 length equals 15 residues. Germline V lookup: CDR1 SGHKS, CDR2 YYEKEE (reference sequence). V lost 1 base to trimming and J lost 6 bases, with 14 bases between them. CDR3 loop: CASSLFDGGRQPQHF. DNA of the CDR3: TGTGCCAGCAGCTTGTTTGATGGAGGGCGTCAGCCCCAGCATTTT. Supplemented by reference TRBV5-5 and TRBJ1-5, the full variable domain reads DAGVTQSPTHLIKTRGQQVTLRCSPISGHKSVSWYQQVLGQGPQFIFQYYEKEERGRGNFPDRFSARQFPNYSSELNVNALLLGDSALYLCASSLFDGGRQPQHFGDGTRLSIL.

The chain recombines TRBV7-9 with TRBJ1-2; the D is unclear. Trimming cost V 1 base and J 4 bases, with 10 bases left between them. Germline assignment: CDR1 SEHNR and CDR2 FQNEAQ (reference sequence). This CDR3 spans 14 amino acids. The CDR3 is CASSLVEGAYGYTF. The CDR3, as DNA: TGTGCCAGCAGCTTAGTAGAGGGCGCCTATGGCTACACCTTC.

The chain links TRBV19 to TRBJ2-7; TRBD1 agrees at 9 bases. CDR3 length: 13 amino acids. The germline CDR1 and CDR2 sequences are LNHDA and SQIVND (reference sequence). V shed 4 bases and J 3 bases; nucleotides not matched to a gene: 1. CDR3 coding DNA: TGTGCCAGTAGTACGGGACAGGGCTACGAGCAGTACTTC. Amino acid sequence: CASSTGQGYEQYF.

The chain recombines TRBV2 with TRBJ2-3; D unclear. V was clipped by 7 bases and J by 0 bases, with 2 bases between them. CDR1 SNHLY and CDR2 FYNNEI come from the germline V gene. The CDR3 totals 11 residues. The CDR3 reads CASTSTDTQYF. For the CDR3, the DNA is TGTGCCAGCACGAGCACAGATACGCAGTATTTT.